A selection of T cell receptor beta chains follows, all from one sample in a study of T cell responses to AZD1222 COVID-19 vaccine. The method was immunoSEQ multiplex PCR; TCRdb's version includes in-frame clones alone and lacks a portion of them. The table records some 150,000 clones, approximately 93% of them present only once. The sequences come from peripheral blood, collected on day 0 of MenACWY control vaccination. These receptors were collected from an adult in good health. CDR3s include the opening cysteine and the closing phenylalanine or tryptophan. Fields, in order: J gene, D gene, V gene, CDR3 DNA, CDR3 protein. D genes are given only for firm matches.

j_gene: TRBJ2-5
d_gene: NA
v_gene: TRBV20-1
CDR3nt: TGCAGTGCCCCACTTGGAGAGACCCAGTACTTC
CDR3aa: CSAPLGETQYF

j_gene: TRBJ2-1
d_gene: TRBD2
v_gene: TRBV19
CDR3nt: TGTGCCAGTAGTATGGCTAGCGGGAGTCCCAATGAGCAGTTCTTC
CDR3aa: CASSMASGSPNEQFF

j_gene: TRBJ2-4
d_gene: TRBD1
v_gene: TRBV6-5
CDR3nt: TGTGCCAGCACCCATCGACAGGGGTGGAACATTCAGTACTTC
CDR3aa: CASTHRQGWNIQYF

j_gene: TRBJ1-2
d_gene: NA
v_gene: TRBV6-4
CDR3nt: TGTGCCAGCAGTGTTCGGCAGTTAAAGGGCTACACCTTC
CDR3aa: CASSVRQLKGYTF

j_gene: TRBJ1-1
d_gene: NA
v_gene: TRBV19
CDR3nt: TGTGCCAGTAAATTGCTGGCAGGGCCCACTGAAGCTTTCTTT
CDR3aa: CASKLLAGPTEAFF

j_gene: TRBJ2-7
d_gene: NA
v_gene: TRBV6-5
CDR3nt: TGTGCCAGCATTACAGGGAGATTCTACGAGCAGTACTTC
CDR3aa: CASITGRFYEQYF

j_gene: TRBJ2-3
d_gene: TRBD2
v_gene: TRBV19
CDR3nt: TGTGCCAGTAGTACTAGCGGGGGACTCAGCACAGATACGCAGTATTTT
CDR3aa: CASSTSGGLSTDTQYF

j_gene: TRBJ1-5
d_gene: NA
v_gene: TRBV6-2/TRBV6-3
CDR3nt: TGTGCCAGCAGTTACTCTGGGGCAGGACAGCCCCAGCATTTT
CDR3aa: CASSYSGAGQPQHF

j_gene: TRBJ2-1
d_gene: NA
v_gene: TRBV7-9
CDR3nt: TGTGCCAGCAGCTTCTCTCCCCCCTTAGTGGAGCAGTTCTTC
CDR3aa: CASSFSPPLVEQFF

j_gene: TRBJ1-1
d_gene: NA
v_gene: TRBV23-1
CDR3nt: TGCGCCACCCCCAATCGCGAAGCTTTCTTT
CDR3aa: CATPNREAFF

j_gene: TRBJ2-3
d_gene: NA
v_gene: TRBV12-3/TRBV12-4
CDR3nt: TGTGCCAGCAGTTTACATCCGGATACGCAGTATTTT
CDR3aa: CASSLHPDTQYF